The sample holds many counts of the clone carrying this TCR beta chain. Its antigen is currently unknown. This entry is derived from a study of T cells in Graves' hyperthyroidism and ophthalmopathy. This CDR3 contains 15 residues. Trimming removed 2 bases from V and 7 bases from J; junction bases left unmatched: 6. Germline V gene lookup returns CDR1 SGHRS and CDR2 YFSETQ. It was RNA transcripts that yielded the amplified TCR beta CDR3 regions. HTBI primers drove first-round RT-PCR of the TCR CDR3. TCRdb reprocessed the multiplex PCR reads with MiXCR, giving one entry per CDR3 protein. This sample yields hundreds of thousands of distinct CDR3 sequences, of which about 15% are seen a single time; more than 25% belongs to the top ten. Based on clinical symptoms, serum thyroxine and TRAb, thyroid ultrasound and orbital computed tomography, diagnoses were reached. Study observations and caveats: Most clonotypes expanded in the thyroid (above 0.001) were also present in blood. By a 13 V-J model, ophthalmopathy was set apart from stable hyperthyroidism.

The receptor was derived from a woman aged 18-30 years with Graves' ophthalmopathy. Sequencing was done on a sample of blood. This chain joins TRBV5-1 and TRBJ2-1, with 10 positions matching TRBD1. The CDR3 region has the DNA TGCGCCAGCAGCTTTGGACAGGGGGGCACGAATGAGCAGTTCTTC. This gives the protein CASSFGQGGTNEQFF.